This T cell receptor (beta chain) comes out of a study of T cells in Graves' hyperthyroidism and ophthalmopathy. About the study: It was at initial diagnosis, before any treatment, that peripheral blood was collected. Study-wide results and limits: Peripheral blood also featured most of the thyroid clonotypes expanded above 0.001. A 13 V-J signature model discriminated ophthalmopathy versus stable hyperthyroidism.

TCR beta CDR3 regions were amplified from RNA transcripts. Using the HTBI primer set, a first-round RT-PCR was run on the TCR CDR3. In TCRdb, the multiplex PCR reads were re-called with MiXCR into one record per CDR3 protein. Among fewer than 900,000 distinct CDR3 sequences listed, less than 20% were seen once. PBMCs were obtained from approximately 9.2 ml fresh peripheral blood. Germline values: CDR1 SGDLS, CDR2 YYNGEE. V lost 0 bases to trimming and J lost 0 bases, with 10 bases between them. This CDR3 is built from 16 residues. In the case of this clonotype: Its specificity is unknown.

The sequenced sample was blood. This chain joins TRBV9 and TRBJ2-1; D not resolved. The TCR was taken from a man aged 18 to 29 with Graves' hyperthyroidism. In DNA, the CDR3 is TGTGCCAGCAGCGTAGGGGGTAGCCTCTCCTACAATGAGCAGTTCTTC. Translated, it gives CASSVGGSLSYNEQFF.